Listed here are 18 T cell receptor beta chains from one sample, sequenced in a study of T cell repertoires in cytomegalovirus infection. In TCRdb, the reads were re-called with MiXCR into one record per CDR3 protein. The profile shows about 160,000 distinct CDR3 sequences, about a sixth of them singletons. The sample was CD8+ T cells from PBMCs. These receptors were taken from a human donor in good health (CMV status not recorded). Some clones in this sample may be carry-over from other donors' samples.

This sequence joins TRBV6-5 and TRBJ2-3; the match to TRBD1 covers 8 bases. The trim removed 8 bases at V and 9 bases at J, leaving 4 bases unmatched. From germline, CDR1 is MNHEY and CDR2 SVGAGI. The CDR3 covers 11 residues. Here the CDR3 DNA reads TGTGCCAGCGGACAGGGACCGACGCAGTATTTT. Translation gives CASGQGPTQYF.

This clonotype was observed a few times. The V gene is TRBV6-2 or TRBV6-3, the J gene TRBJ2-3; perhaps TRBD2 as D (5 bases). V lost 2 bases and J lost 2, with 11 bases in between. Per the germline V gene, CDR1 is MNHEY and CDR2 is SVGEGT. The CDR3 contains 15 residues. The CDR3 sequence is CASSYVAGHTDTQYF. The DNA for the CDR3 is TGTGCCAGCAGTTACGTCGCGGGCCACACAGATACGCAGTATTTT.

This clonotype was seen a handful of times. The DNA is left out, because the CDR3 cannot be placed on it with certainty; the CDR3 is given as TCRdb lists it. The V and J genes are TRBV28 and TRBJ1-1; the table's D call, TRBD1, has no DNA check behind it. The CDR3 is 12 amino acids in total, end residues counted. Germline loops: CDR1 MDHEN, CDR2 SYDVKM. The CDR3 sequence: CASSLWGAGAYF.

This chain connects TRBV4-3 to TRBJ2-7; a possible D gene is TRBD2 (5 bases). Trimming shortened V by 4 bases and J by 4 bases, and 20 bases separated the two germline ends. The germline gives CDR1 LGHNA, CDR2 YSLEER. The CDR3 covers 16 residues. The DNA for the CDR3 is TGCGCCAGCAGCCCGAATTCACTAGGGTCCTTTTACGAGCAGTACTTC. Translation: CASSPNSLGSFYEQYF.

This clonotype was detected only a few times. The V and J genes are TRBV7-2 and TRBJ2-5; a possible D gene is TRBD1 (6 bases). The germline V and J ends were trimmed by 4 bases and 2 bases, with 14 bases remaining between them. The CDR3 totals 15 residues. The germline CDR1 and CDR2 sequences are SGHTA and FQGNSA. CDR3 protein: CASSSAYRVQETQYF. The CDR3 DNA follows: TGTGCCAGCAGCTCGGCTTACAGGGTTCAAGAGACCCAGTACTTC.

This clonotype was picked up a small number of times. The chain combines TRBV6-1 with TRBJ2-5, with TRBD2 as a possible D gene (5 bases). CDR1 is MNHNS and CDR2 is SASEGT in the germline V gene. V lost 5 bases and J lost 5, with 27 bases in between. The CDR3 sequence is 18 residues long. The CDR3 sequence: CASSLRPPQRSRGETQYF. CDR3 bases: TGTGCCAGCAGTCTTCGCCCTCCACAGCGATCCCGAGGGGAGACCCAGTACTTC.

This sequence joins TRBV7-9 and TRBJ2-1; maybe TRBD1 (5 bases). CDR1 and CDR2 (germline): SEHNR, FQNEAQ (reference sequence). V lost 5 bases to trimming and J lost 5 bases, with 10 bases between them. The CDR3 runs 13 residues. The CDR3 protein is CASSAQGDNEQFF. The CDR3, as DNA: TGTGCCAGCAGCGCCCAAGGGGACAATGAGCAGTTCTTC.

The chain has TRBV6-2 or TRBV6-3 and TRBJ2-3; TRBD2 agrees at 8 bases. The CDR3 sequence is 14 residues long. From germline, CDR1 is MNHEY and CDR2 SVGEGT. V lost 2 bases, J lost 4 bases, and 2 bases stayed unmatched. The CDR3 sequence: CASSYSGGSDTQYF. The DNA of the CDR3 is TGTGCCAGCAGTTACAGCGGGGGCTCAGATACGCAGTATTTT.

The CDR3 spells CASSQDNTAHSGNTIYF. In DNA form, the CDR3 reads TGTGCCAGCAGCCAAGATAATACGGCCCACTCTGGAAACACCATATATTTT. The chain links TRBV4-2 to TRBJ1-3; no reliable D call. The germline gives CDR1 LGHNA, CDR2 YNFKEQ. The CDR3 spans 17 residues. V lost 0 bases to trimming and J lost 0 bases, with 12 bases between them.

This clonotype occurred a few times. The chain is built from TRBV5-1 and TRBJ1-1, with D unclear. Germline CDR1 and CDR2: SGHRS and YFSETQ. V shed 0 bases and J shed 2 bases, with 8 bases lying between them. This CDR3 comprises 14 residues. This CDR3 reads CASSLVGFNTEAFF. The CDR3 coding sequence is TGCGCCAGCAGCTTGGTCGGGTTTAACACTGAAGCTTTCTTT.

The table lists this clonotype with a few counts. CDR3 bases: TGTGCCAGCAACGGGGTCTACTACGAGCAGTACTTC. It is translated as CASNGVYYEQYF. This chain connects TRBV6-2 or TRBV6-3 to TRBJ2-7; tentatively, D is TRBD2 (5 bases). With 7 bases removed from V and 3 bases from J, the gap between germline ends came to 10 bases. The CDR3 covers 12 residues. Germline CDR1 reads MNHEY; CDR2 reads SVGEGT.

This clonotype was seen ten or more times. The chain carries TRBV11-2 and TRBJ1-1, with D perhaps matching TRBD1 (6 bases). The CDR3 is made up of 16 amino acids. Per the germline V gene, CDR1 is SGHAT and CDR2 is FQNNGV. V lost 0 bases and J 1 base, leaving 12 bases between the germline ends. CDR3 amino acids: CASSLDPRGANTEAFF. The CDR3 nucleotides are TGTGCCAGCAGCTTAGATCCCAGGGGCGCGAACACTGAAGCTTTCTTT.

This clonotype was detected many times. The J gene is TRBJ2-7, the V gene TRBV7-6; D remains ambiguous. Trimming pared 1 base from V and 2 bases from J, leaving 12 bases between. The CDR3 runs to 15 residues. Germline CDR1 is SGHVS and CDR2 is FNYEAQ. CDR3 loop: CASSLGVKGAYEQYF. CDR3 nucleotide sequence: TGTGCCAGCAGCTTAGGAGTTAAGGGCGCCTACGAGCAGTACTTC.

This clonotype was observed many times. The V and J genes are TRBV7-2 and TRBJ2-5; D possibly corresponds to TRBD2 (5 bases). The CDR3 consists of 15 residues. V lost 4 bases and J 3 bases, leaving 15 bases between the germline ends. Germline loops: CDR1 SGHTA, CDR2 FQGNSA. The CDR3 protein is CASSSRLSDKETQYF. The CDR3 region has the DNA TGTGCCAGCAGCTCCCGACTAAGCGACAAAGAGACCCAGTACTTC.

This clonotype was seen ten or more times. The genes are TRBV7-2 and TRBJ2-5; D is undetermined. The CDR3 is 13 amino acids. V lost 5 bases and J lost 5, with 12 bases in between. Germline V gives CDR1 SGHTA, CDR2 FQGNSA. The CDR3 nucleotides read TGTGCCAGCAGCACTCTACTTGGGGAGACCCAGTACTTC. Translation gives CASSTLLGETQYF.

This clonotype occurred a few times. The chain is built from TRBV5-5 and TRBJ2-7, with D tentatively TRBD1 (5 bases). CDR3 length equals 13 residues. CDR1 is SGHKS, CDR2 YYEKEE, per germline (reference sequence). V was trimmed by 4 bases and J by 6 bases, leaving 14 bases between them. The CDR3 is CASSTRQLGEQYF. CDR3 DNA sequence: TGTGCCAGCAGCACCCGACAGTTAGGCGAGCAGTACTTC.

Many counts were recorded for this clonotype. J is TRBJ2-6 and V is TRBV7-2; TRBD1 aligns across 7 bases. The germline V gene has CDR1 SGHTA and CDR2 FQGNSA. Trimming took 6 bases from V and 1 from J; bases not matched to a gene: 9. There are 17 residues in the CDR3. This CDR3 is CASRTTGRPSGANVLTF. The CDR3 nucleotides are TGTGCCAGCAGGACGACAGGGCGACCTTCTGGGGCCAACGTCCTGACTTTC.

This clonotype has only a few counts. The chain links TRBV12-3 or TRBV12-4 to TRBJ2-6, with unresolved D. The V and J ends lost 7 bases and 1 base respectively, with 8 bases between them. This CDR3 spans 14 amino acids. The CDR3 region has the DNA TGTGCCAGCACTCTAGGGTCTGGGGCCAACGTCCTGACTTTC. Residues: CASTLGSGANVLTF.